This TCR beta chain was found in a study of cytomegalovirus exposure and HLA in healthy donors. From germline, CDR1 is SGHDN and CDR2 FVKESK. The CDR3 contains 15 residues. V lost 0 bases, J lost 8 bases, and 16 bases lay in between. PCR primers comprised 60 Vbeta and 13 Jbeta primers. The assay was immunoSEQ multiplex PCR, and TCRdb's table has in-frame clones only and misses some. The table records 100,000 to 150,000 clones, about two thirds of them present only once. Whole-study findings and limits: In a later analysis, TCR beta V- and J-gene trimming showed a link to a missense DCLRE1C variant.

With regard to this clone: As yet, its antigen is unknown.

The source material was PBMCs. The TCR was taken from a man in his thirties or forties in good health and CMV-seronegative. The chain uses TRBV14 and TRBJ1-2, with a tentative D call TRBD1 (6 bases). The DNA for the CDR3 is TGTGCCAGCAGCCAAGACGTTGAGGGGGTCGGAGGCTACACCTTC. Translating gives CASSQDVEGVGGYTF.